These 24 T cell receptor beta chains share one sample of origin, sequenced in a study of blood T cell repertoires in COVID-19. The repertoire was sequenced with immunoSEQ multiplex PCR; TCRdb's copy has only in-frame clones and lacks some. This sample has a few hundred thousand clones; around 87% occur once, and the top ten carry around 8%. Sequenced sample: peripheral blood. The receptors shown here come from a woman aged 45-59 years who had recovered from COVID-19.

This clone appeared a few times. This rearrangement joins TRBV6-5 to TRBJ1-2, with 10 bases fitting TRBD1. The V gene end was trimmed by 6 bases and the J gene end by 6 bases; junction bases not matched to a gene: 4. Germline V gives CDR1 MNHEY, CDR2 SVGAGI. This CDR3 is built from 13 residues. The CDR3 is CASSLTGGDGYTF. As DNA, the CDR3 is TGTGCCAGCAGCTTGACAGGGGGCGATGGCTACACCTTC.

This clone was seen a single time. The J gene is TRBJ1-4, the V gene TRBV4-3; D gene uncertain. Trimming took 0 bases from V and 1 from J, leaving 9 bases between them. Germline CDR1 and CDR2: LGHNA and YSLEER. This CDR3 region has 16 residues. This chain's CDR3 is CASSQDLRGTNEKLFF. CDR3 nucleotide sequence: TGCGCCAGCAGCCAAGATTTACGAGGAACTAATGAAAAACTGTTTTTT.

The gene calls are TRBV5-1 and TRBJ1-5; a possible D gene is TRBD1 (6 bases). V lost 4 bases, J lost 7 bases, and 18 bases lay in between. The CDR3 totals 15 residues. Germline V gene lookup returns CDR1 SGHRS and CDR2 YFSETQ. The DNA for the CDR3 is TGCGCCAGCAGCCCTGGGAGGGGGGCCCGGCAGCCCCAGCATTTT. It yields the protein CASSPGRGARQPQHF. Looking up the rest from reference TRBV5-1 and TRBJ1-5 gives the full variable domain: KAGVTQTPRYLIKTRGQQVTLSCSPISGHRSVSWYQQTPGQGLQFLFEYFSETQRNKGNFPGRFSGRQFSNSRSEMNVSTLELGDSALYLCASSPGRGARQPQHFGDGTRLSIL.

J is TRBJ2-4 and V is TRBV30, with D possibly TRBD2 on 5 matching bases. Trimming pared 2 bases from V and 9 bases from J, leaving 14 bases between. The germline gives CDR1 GTSNPN, CDR2 SVGIG (reference sequence). There are 13 residues in the CDR3. CDR3 nucleotide sequence: TGTGCCTGGAGTACTAGGCAATCGTCCATTCAGTACTTC. Amino acids: CAWSTRQSSIQYF.

The table lists this clone with a count of one. The chain joins TRBV30 to TRBJ1-1; maybe TRBD1 (5 bases). With 5 bases removed from V and 5 bases from J, the gap between germline ends came to 12 bases. Germline V CDR1 and CDR2: GTSNPN, SVGIG (reference sequence). CDR3 length equals 12 residues. The CDR3 loop reads CAWDAGGTEAFF. The CDR3 DNA follows: TGTGCCTGGGACGCCGGGGGGACTGAAGCTTTCTTT. The full variable domain, in which reference TRBV30 and TRBJ1-1 provide the parts outside the CDR3, is SQTIHQWPATLVQPVGSPLSLECTVEGTSNPNLYWYRQAAGRGLQLLFYSVGIGQISSEVPQNLSASRPQDRQFILSSKKLLLSDSGFYLCAWDAGGTEAFFGQGTRLTVV.

The chain carries TRBV30 and TRBJ1-4; weak D call: TRBD1 (5 bases). Germline CDR1 GTSNPN, CDR2 SVGIG (reference sequence). The CDR3 extends over 11 amino acids. V was clipped by 3 bases and J by 7 bases, with 6 bases between them. CDR3 in amino acids: CAWSGGEKLFF. The CDR3 bases are TGTGCCTGGAGCGGGGGTGAAAAACTGTTTTTT.

The rearrangement joins TRBV27 to TRBJ1-5; D might be TRBD1 (6 bases). Trimming shortened V by 3 bases and J by 7 bases, and 7 bases separated the two germline ends. Germline-derived CDR1 and CDR2 are MNHEY and SMNVEV (reference sequence). This CDR3 contains 12 residues. The CDR3 bases are TGTGCCAGCAGTTTCCAGGGGCAGCCCCAGCATTTT. Protein sequence: CASSFQGQPQHF.

This rearrangement joins TRBV4-1 to TRBJ1-6; TRBD1 matches 8 bases. The CDR3 length is 16 residues. The germline CDR1 and CDR2 sequences are MGHRA and YSYEKL. V dropped 3 bases and J dropped 6; count of bases not matched to a gene: 7. CDR3 nucleotide sequence: TGCGCCAGCAGCCAGGCCCGGACAGGGTTTAATTCACCCCTCCACTTT. Its translation: CASSQARTGFNSPLHF.

J is TRBJ2-1 and V is TRBV7-2, with D tentatively TRBD2 (5 bases). The germline V gene has CDR1 SGHTA and CDR2 FQGNSA. This CDR3 has 14 amino acids. Trimming shortened V by 3 bases and J by 2 bases, and 8 bases separated the two germline ends. CDR3 region: CASSLDSPYNEQFF. The CDR3 nucleotides are TGTGCCAGCAGCTTGGACTCTCCCTACAATGAGCAGTTCTTC.

The chain carries TRBV28 and TRBJ1-3; 8 nucleotides line up with TRBD1. The V gene end was trimmed by 5 bases and the J gene end by 0 bases; junction bases not matched to a gene: 12. This CDR3 has 18 residues. Germline loops: CDR1 MDHEN, CDR2 SYDVKM. CDR3 residues: CASSARTGLFGSGNTIYF. The CDR3 region has the DNA TGTGCCAGCAGTGCCAGGACAGGGTTATTTGGCTCTGGAAACACCATATATTTT.

The chain joins TRBV7-2 to TRBJ1-2; D remains unclear. Trimming shortened V by 6 bases and J by 5 bases, and 19 bases separated the two germline ends. CDR3 length equals 15 residues. CDR1 is SGHTA and CDR2 is FQGNSA in the germline V gene. The DNA for the CDR3 is TGTGCCAGCAGTCGAAACATGCCCCCTCCATATGGCTACACCTTC. Its translation: CASSRNMPPPYGYTF.

On this clone: Since the CDR3 does not end with the conserved phenylalanine or tryptophan, this likely comes from a read error. The DNA is left out, because the CDR3 cannot be placed on it with certainty; the CDR3 is given as TCRdb lists it. This rearrangement joins TRBV30 to TRBJ1-2. Including both end residues, the CDR3 is 12 amino acids long. Per the germline V gene, CDR1 is GTSNPN and CDR2 is SVGIG (reference sequence). The CDR3 loop is CAWSPRAADLEV.

CDR3 region: CASSLRTSGRGEQYF. DNA for the CDR3: TGTGCCAGCAGCCTAAGGACTAGCGGGAGGGGAGAGCAGTACTTC. The V gene is TRBV7-2, the J gene TRBJ2-7; 15 bases are shared with TRBD2. CDR1 and CDR2 (germline): SGHTA, FQGNSA. V gave up 5 bases and J gave up 7 bases; unmatched junction bases: 6. This CDR3 contains 15 residues.

The V call is TRBV28, the J call TRBJ2-3; TRBD2 might be the D (6 bases). Trimming removed 6 bases at V and 0 bases at J, with 13 bases between. CDR1 is MDHEN and CDR2 is SYDVKM in the germline V gene. The CDR3 is 15 residues long. The CDR3 sequence is CASSPRDWSTDTQYF. CDR3 DNA sequence: TGTGCCAGCAGCCCTAGGGACTGGAGCACAGATACGCAGTATTTT.

The chain has TRBV24-1 and TRBJ2-4; D is perhaps TRBD2 (6 bases). Germline V CDR1 and CDR2: KGHDR, SFDVKD. CDR3 length: 16 residues. Trimming shortened V by 3 bases and J by 2 bases, and 13 bases separated the two germline ends. CDR3 DNA sequence: TGTGCCACCAGTGATCCGGGAGATAAGACCAAAAACATTCAGTACTTC. As protein: CATSDPGDKTKNIQYF.

The gene calls are TRBV19 and TRBJ1-1; TRBD1 might be the D (5 bases). There are 15 residues in the CDR3. Per germline, CDR1 LNHDA and CDR2 SQIVND (reference sequence). V lost 4 bases and J 4 bases, leaving 16 bases between the germline ends. CDR3 sequence: CASSKSPWGVTEAFF. Written as DNA, the CDR3 is TGTGCCAGTAGTAAAAGCCCCTGGGGGGTCACTGAAGCTTTCTTT.

CDR3 sequence reads: CASSSGQGILNSPLHF. CDR3 coding DNA: TGTGCCAGCAGCTCCGGACAGGGGATCCTTAATTCACCCCTCCACTTT. The genes are TRBV6-2 or TRBV6-3 and TRBJ1-6, with TRBD1 identical over 9 bases. Germline V gene data show CDR1 as MNHEY and CDR2 as SVGEGT. This CDR3 has 16 residues. The ends lost 6 bases at V and 6 bases at J; junction bases unmatched: 9.

This chain connects TRBV19 to TRBJ2-2; 8 bases line up with TRBD2. J lost 1 base, V lost 4 bases, and 5 bases had no gene match. The length of the CDR3 is 16 residues. Germline CDR1 is LNHDA and CDR2 is SQIVND (reference sequence). Written as DNA, the CDR3 is TGTGCCAGTAGTAATCTGGCGGGGGGGAACACCGGGGAGCTGTTTTTT. Encoded protein: CASSNLAGGNTGELFF.

This rearrangement joins TRBV7-2 to TRBJ2-7; 8 nucleotides match TRBD1. Germline V gene sequence: CDR1 SGHTA, CDR2 FQGNSA. The V and J ends lost 5 bases and 1 base, in that order; junction bases with no gene match: 7. The CDR3 has 15 residues. As DNA, the CDR3 is TGTGCCAGCAGCCCCGGACAGGGCCGATCCTACGAGCAGTACTTC. Translation: CASSPGQGRSYEQYF.

The sample holds one count of this clone. The rearrangement joins TRBV4-3 to TRBJ1-1, with D perhaps TRBD1 (5 bases). Trimming cost V 3 bases and J 4 bases, with 12 bases left between them. The CDR3 covers 14 residues. The germline V gene encodes CDR1 LGHNA and CDR2 YSLEER. The CDR3 region is CASSQLTEFTEAFF. The CDR3 DNA reads as TGCGCCAGCAGCCAGTTGACAGAATTCACTGAAGCTTTCTTT.

The V call is TRBV4-3, the J call TRBJ2-7; 7 positions agree with TRBD1. This CDR3 has 16 amino acids. In germline, CDR1 is LGHNA, CDR2 YSLEER. Trimming took 4 bases from V and 0 from J; bases not matched to a gene: 9. This CDR3 is CASSRVRGLSSYEQYF. CDR3 DNA: TGCGCCAGCAGCCGAGTAAGGGGGCTTAGCTCCTACGAGCAGTACTTC.

The chain uses TRBV29-1 and TRBJ2-7; 8 nucleotides line up with TRBD1. With 7 bases clipped from V and 5 bases from J, the junction kept 10 bases outside the gene matches. The CDR3 sequence is 13 residues long. In germline, CDR1 is SQVTM, CDR2 ANQGSEA. DNA of the CDR3: TGCAGCGGGATGGGGACAGGTTCCCACGAGCAGTACTTC. Translation gives CSGMGTGSHEQYF.

The rearrangement links TRBV6-5 to TRBJ1-1; D gene ambiguous. The CDR3 has 14 residues. The V end was cut by 6 bases, the J end by 0 bases, with 11 bases between. The germline gives CDR1 MNHEY, CDR2 SVGAGI. CDR3 loop: CASSSREMNTEAFF. CDR3 in DNA: TGTGCCAGCAGCTCCCGGGAAATGAACACTGAAGCTTTCTTT.

The chain combines TRBV28 with TRBJ2-1; 11 bases map to TRBD2. The CDR3 sequence is 16 residues long. Trimming took 2 bases from V and 6 from J; bases not matched to a gene: 6. Germline V gives CDR1 MDHEN, CDR2 SYDVKM. CDR3 bases: TGTGCCAGCAGTTTAACGGGACTAGCGGACATCAATGAGCAGTTCTTC. It specifies CASSLTGLADINEQFF.